The source of this TCR beta chain is a study of PD-1 blockade in classical Hodgkin lymphoma. Study details: Nivolumab dosing for patients was 3 mg/kg, administered intravenously every 2 weeks. Study observations and caveats: The CD4+ diversity rise by C4D1 was clearest in complete responders. Before treatment, TCR diversity in newly diagnosed patients was reportedly lower than in healthy donors. Exclusion removed patients who began nivolumab under 1 year after ASCT.

The data were produced by immunoSEQ multiplex PCR, yet TCRdb's version contains in-frame clones alone and is incomplete. The data hold roughly 81,000 clones, with 85% to 95% observed a single time. Concerning this clone: Its antigen remains unidentified.

Autologous stem cell transplantation was followed by relapse in every patient, and brentuximab vedotin exposure varied. Material: peripheral blood mononuclear cells (PBMCs), obtained before the second cycle of nivolumab. The TCR originated in a human donor with classical Hodgkin lymphoma.

The CDR3 bases are TGCAGCGTTGAAAGAGGGGGGGCGAGTACTGAAGCTTTCTTT. Translated: CSVERGGASTEAFF. The V call is TRBV29-1, the J call TRBJ1-1; possibly TRBD1 for D (6 bases). This CDR3 is 14 amino acids long. Germline V gene data show CDR1 as SQVTM and CDR2 as ANQGSEA. Trimming took off 2 bases at V and 5 bases at J, with 15 bases between the two ends.